A single sample gave rise to the 25 T cell receptor beta chains below, sequenced in a study of blood T cell repertoires in COVID-19. TCRdb keeps only in-frame clones here, not all; method: immunoSEQ multiplex PCR. The sample comprises about 200,000 clones, 70% to 90% of which are singletons, and approximately 4.2% rests with the top ten. Sequencing was carried out using PBMCs or T cells enriched from blood (not recorded which). All receptors come from a woman aged 35 to 49 with acute COVID-19.

This clone showed up just a few times. The V and J genes are TRBV27 and TRBJ1-5; D remains ambiguous. This CDR3 is 13 amino acids long. Germline-derived CDR1 and CDR2 are MNHEY and SMNVEV (reference sequence). With 3 bases removed from V and 0 bases from J, the gap between germline ends came to 3 bases. The chain's CDR3 is CASSFYSNQPQHF. The CDR3 bases are TGTGCCAGCAGTTTTTATAGCAATCAGCCCCAGCATTTT.

The chain links TRBV10-2 to TRBJ2-5; 12 bases fit TRBD2. CDR3 length: 15 amino acids. V lost 6 bases, J lost 5 bases, and 7 bases stayed unmatched. Per germline, CDR1 WSHSY and CDR2 SAAADI. CDR3 DNA sequence: TGCGCCAGCAGCGGGACTAGCGGGCGGTGGGAGACCCAGTACTTC. Protein: CASSGTSGRWETQYF.

This chain connects TRBV19 to TRBJ1-5; D ambiguous. The ends were cut back, 5 bases at V and 12 bases at J, with 14 bases in the middle. CDR1 is LNHDA and CDR2 is SQIVND in the germline V gene (reference sequence). CDR3 length: 12 amino acids. DNA for the CDR3: TGTGCCAGTAGTTCCCCCCTGCGGGACCAGCATTTT. Translating gives CASSSPLRDQHF.

This chain joins TRBV28 and TRBJ2-2; 9 nucleotides align to TRBD1. V shed 7 bases and J 4 bases; nucleotides not matched to a gene: 10. The CDR3 runs to 16 residues. CDR1 is MDHEN, CDR2 SYDVKM, per germline. The CDR3 loop reads CASTQIRTGVTGELFF. The CDR3 nucleotides are TGTGCCAGCACCCAGATTAGGACAGGGGTCACCGGGGAGCTGTTTTTT. The variable domain in full, completed from reference TRBV28 and TRBJ2-2, reads DVKVTQSSRYLVKRTGEKVFLECVQDMDHENMFWYRQDPGLGLRLIYFSYDVKMKEKGDIPEGYSVSREKKERFSLILESASTNQTSMYLCASTQIRTGVTGELFFGEGSRLTVL.

The chain recombines TRBV7-3 with TRBJ2-1; D is possibly TRBD2 (6 bases). The V gene lost 2 bases and the J gene lost 1 base, with 9 bases spanning the gap. The CDR3 extends over 15 amino acids. The germline V gene has CDR1 SGHTA and CDR2 FQGTGA. CDR3 sequence reads: CASSLRAGSYNEQFF. The CDR3 DNA is TGTGCCAGCAGCTTACGTGCGGGATCCTACAATGAGCAGTTCTTC.

V gene TRBV19 combines with J gene TRBJ2-2; TRBD2 might be the D (5 bases). Germline CDR1 LNHDA, CDR2 SQIVND (reference sequence). The CDR3 loop spans 17 amino acids. The ends were cut back, 9 bases at V and 2 bases at J, with 22 bases in the middle. The CDR3 loop is CASIKNSGLINTGELFF. DNA of the CDR3: TGTGCCAGCATTAAGAACTCCGGACTGATCAACACCGGGGAGCTGTTTTTT.

The rearrangement joins TRBV13 to TRBJ2-7, with TRBD2 matching 9 bases. V lost 2 bases, J lost 1 base, and 6 bases stayed unmatched. This CDR3 contains 16 residues. Germline CDR1 PRHDT, CDR2 FYEKMQ (reference sequence). DNA of the CDR3: TGTGCCAGCAGCTTAATAGCGGGAGAGGGTTCCTACGAGCAGTACTTC. This sequence encodes CASSLIAGEGSYEQYF. The full variable domain, rest sourced from reference TRBV13 and TRBJ2-7, is AAGVIQSPRHLIKEKRETATLKCYPIPRHDTVYWYQQGPGQDPQFLISFYEKMQSDKGSIPDRFSAQQFSDYHSELNMSSLELGDSALYFCASSLIAGEGSYEQYFGPGTRLTVT.

Details on this clone: No conserved phenylalanine or tryptophan is present at the end of the CDR3, so a read error is the likely explanation. It is unclear where the CDR3 begins or ends on the DNA, so no DNA is shown, and the CDR3 is as TCRdb lists it. V usage is TRBV3-1 (or the pseudogene TRBV3-2) and J usage is TRBJ2-3; the tabulated D call, TRBD2, remains unverified against the DNA. The CDR3 length equals 11 residues, ends included. Per the germline V gene, CDR1 is LGHDT and CDR2 is YNNKEL (reference sequence). The CDR3 region is CASSQENRVPT.

The genes are TRBV7-9 and TRBJ2-5, with D maybe TRBD2 (5 bases). The CDR3 sequence is 13 residues long. V shed 3 bases and J shed 4 bases, with 9 bases lying between them. Germline V lookup: CDR1 SEHNR, CDR2 FQNEAQ (reference sequence). CDR3 in DNA: TGTGCCAGCAGCTTGCGGGCTCGAGAGACCCAGTACTTC. This encodes CASSLRARETQYF.

This clone has just one count. The chain recombines TRBV9 with TRBJ2-1, with D possibly TRBD2 on 6 matching bases. This CDR3 contains 16 residues. Germline-derived CDR1 and CDR2 are SGDLS and YYNGEE. V lost 7 bases and J lost 7, with 24 bases in between. CDR3 in amino acids: CASGAAGGTLGNEQFF. In nucleotides, the CDR3 is TGTGCCAGCGGCGCCGCGGGCGGGACTCTCGGAAATGAGCAGTTCTTC. Together with reference TRBV9 and TRBJ2-1, the CDR3 gives the full variable domain: DSGVTQTPKHLITATGQRVTLRCSPRSGDLSVYWYQQSLDQGLQFLIQYYNGEERAKGNILERFSAQQFPDLHSELNLSSLELGDSALYFCASGAAGGTLGNEQFFGPGTRLTVL.

The chain carries TRBV28 and TRBJ2-5, with D possibly being TRBD2 (6 bases). Germline assignment: CDR1 MDHEN and CDR2 SYDVKM. The CDR3 is 15 residues long. CDR3 region: CSPGGKRGYQETQYF. The CDR3, as DNA: TGTTCCCCCGGCGGGAAACGGGGCTACCAAGAGACCCAGTACTTC.

V is TRBV28 and J is TRBJ1-5; D uncertain. The germline V and J ends were trimmed by 2 bases and 6 bases, with 5 bases remaining between them. The CDR3 spans 12 residues. Germline V gene data show CDR1 as MDHEN and CDR2 as SYDVKM. The CDR3 sequence: CASSLTSQPQHF. The DNA for the CDR3 is TGTGCCAGCAGTTTAACGAGTCAGCCCCAGCATTTT.

The V call is TRBV19, the J call TRBJ2-7, with 10 nucleotides matching TRBD2. Germline lookup yields CDR1 LNHDA and CDR2 SQIVND (reference sequence). The CDR3 runs to 15 residues. V trimming: 5 bases; J trimming: 4 bases; junction bases outside the gene matches: 8. Here the CDR3 reads CASSQLAGAGYEQYF. DNA for the CDR3: TGTGCCAGTAGTCAGCTAGCGGGAGCTGGGTACGAGCAGTACTTC.

This chain joins TRBV7-2 and TRBJ1-1; unclear D gene. The CDR3 is 15 residues long. The V and J ends lost 5 bases and 3 bases respectively, with 16 bases between them. CDR1 and CDR2 from the germline V gene are SGHTA and FQGNSA. The CDR3 nucleotides are TGTGCCAGCAGCACACAGCTGTATGTTGACACTGAAGCTTTCTTT. Translating gives CASSTQLYVDTEAFF. Supplemented by reference TRBV7-2 and TRBJ1-1, the full variable domain reads GAGVSQSPSNKVTEKGKDVELRCDPISGHTALYWYRQSLGQGLEFLIYFQGNSAPDKSGLPSDRFSAERTGGSVSTLTIQRTQQEDSAVYLCASSTQLYVDTEAFFGQGTRLTVV.

The rearrangement links TRBV19 to TRBJ2-1; weak D call: TRBD2 (5 bases). V was clipped by 5 bases and J by 2 bases, with 10 bases between them. CDR3 length: 14 amino acids. CDR1 is LNHDA and CDR2 is SQIVND in the germline V gene (reference sequence). The CDR3 DNA reads TGTGCCAGTAGTGAGGGAGTTCCCTACAATGAGCAGTTCTTC. Amino acid sequence: CASSEGVPYNEQFF.

The chain links TRBV13 to TRBJ2-1, with a tentative D call TRBD1 (5 bases). The V gene's germline CDR1 is PRHDT and CDR2 FYEKMQ (reference sequence). CDR3 size: 17 residues. Trimming removed 5 bases from V and 0 bases from J, with 17 bases in between. The CDR3 protein is CASSPQIQGGSYNEQFF. In DNA, the CDR3 is TGTGCCAGCAGCCCACAAATTCAGGGCGGCTCCTACAATGAGCAGTTCTTC. Full variable domain (remainder filled in from reference TRBV13 and TRBJ2-1): AAGVIQSPRHLIKEKRETATLKCYPIPRHDTVYWYQQGPGQDPQFLISFYEKMQSDKGSIPDRFSAQQFSDYHSELNMSSLELGDSALYFCASSPQIQGGSYNEQFFGPGTRLTVL.

V and J are TRBV6-1 and TRBJ1-5, with 9 bases identical to TRBD1. V shed 2 bases, J shed 0 bases, and the junction held 8 bases outside the gene matches. Germline CDR1 and CDR2: MNHNS and SASEGT. The CDR3 is 18 amino acids. CDR3 in amino acids: CASSEPVQGAYSNQPQHF. The DNA for the CDR3 is TGTGCCAGCAGTGAACCCGTACAGGGGGCGTATAGCAATCAGCCCCAGCATTTT.

The genes are TRBV7-2 and TRBJ2-3; 11 bases map to TRBD2. V trimming: 4 bases; J trimming: 3 bases; junction bases outside the gene matches: 9. The CDR3 has 17 amino acids. Germline assignment: CDR1 SGHTA and CDR2 FQGNSA. CDR3 DNA: TGTGCCAGCAGCTCCCGAGGTAGCGGGAGGGGGACAGATACGCAGTATTTT. Its protein product is CASSSRGSGRGTDTQYF.

CDR3 loop: CASSFRRQGYNSPLHF. CDR3 sequence (DNA): TGTGCCAGCAGCTTTAGACGACAGGGGTATAATTCACCCCTCCACTTT. The V and J genes are TRBV7-8 and TRBJ1-6, with 8 positions matching TRBD1. V dropped 3 bases and J dropped 4; count of bases not matched to a gene: 5. The germline V gene has CDR1 SGHVS and CDR2 FQNEAQ. The CDR3 loop spans 16 amino acids.

The chain joins TRBV5-1 to TRBJ1-1; D not certain. The CDR3 has 15 residues. The V end was cut by 1 base, the J end by 0 bases, with 10 bases between. Germline CDR1 SGHRS, CDR2 YFSETQ. DNA for the CDR3: TGCGCCAGCAGCTTGATTAGAGGGCTGAACACTGAAGCTTTCTTT. It translates to CASSLIRGLNTEAFF.

The V gene is TRBV5-1, the J gene TRBJ2-1, with TRBD1 identical over 8 bases. Trimming took 0 bases from V and 5 from J; bases not matched to a gene: 4. The CDR3 loop spans 15 amino acids. Germline V gene data show CDR1 as SGHRS and CDR2 as YFSETQ. CDR3 nucleotide sequence: TGCGCCAGCAGCTTGGTTGGGACAGGCCACAATGAGCAGTTCTTC. This gives the protein CASSLVGTGHNEQFF.

A single count supports this clone. The rearrangement uses TRBV24-1 and TRBJ1-1, with 7 bases fitting TRBD1. Germline assignment: CDR1 KGHDR and CDR2 SFDVKD. The length of the CDR3 is 15 residues. Losses at the gene ends were 7 bases for V and 5 bases for J; bases not matched to a gene: 12. The CDR3 coding sequence is TGTGCCACCAGGGCCTCCGAGGGGGCGAGAACTGAAGCTTTCTTT. Its protein is CATRASEGARTEAFF.

The rearrangement joins TRBV27 to TRBJ2-7, with TRBD2 matching over 13 bases. The germline gives CDR1 MNHEY, CDR2 SMNVEV (reference sequence). Trimming removed 5 bases from V and 2 bases from J; junction bases left unmatched: 12. The CDR3 is 18 residues long. The CDR3 DNA follows: TGTGCCAGCAGTCGGGCGAGAGGTACTAGCGGGAGGGCCTACGAGCAGTACTTC. Translating gives CASSRARGTSGRAYEQYF.

This sequence joins TRBV18 and TRBJ2-1; 9 bases align to TRBD2. Germline CDR1 is KGHSH and CDR2 is LQKENI. The CDR3 length is 15 residues. Unmatched junction bases numbered 12, after V lost 10 bases and J lost 5 bases. CDR3 in DNA: TGTGCCACCAGAGGAGCGGGAGGTCGGGACAATGAGCAGTTCTTC. It is translated as CATRGAGGRDNEQFF.

The CDR3 sequence: CASSPDTYTEAFF. The CDR3 nucleotides read TGTGCCAGCAGTCCAGACACATACACTGAAGCTTTCTTT. V usage is TRBV6-5 and J usage is TRBJ1-1; D uncertain. The CDR3 spans 13 residues. Germline CDR1 reads MNHEY; CDR2 reads SVGAGI. V lost 5 bases to trimming and J lost 3 bases, with 10 bases between them.